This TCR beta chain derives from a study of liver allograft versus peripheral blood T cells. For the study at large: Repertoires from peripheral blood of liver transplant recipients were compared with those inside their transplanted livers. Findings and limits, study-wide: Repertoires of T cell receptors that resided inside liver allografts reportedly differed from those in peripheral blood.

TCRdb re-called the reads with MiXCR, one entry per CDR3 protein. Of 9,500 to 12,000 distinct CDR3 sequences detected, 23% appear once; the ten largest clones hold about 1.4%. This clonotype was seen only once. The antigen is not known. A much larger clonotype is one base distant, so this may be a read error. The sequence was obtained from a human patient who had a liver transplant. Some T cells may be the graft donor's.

Here the CDR3 DNA reads TGTGCCGGCAGCTTACAGGGTAGGAATTCACCCCTCCACTTT. Its protein product is CAGSLQGRNSPLHF. The rearrangement uses TRBV7-2 and TRBJ1-6, with D perhaps matching TRBD1 (6 bases). Germline lookup yields CDR1 SGHTA and CDR2 FQGNSA. The CDR3 length is 14 residues.